This T cell receptor (beta chain) was sequenced during a study of T cell responses to AZD1222 COVID-19 vaccine. Study findings and constraints: Spike-wide vaccine-associated CD4 TCRs dominated at 160-218 and 743-854. The donor cohort was predominantly white British with a female majority, and clonal diversity may have been underestimated.

CDR3 length: 14 residues. V dropped 4 bases and J dropped 6; count of bases not matched to a gene: 7. Germline-derived CDR1 and CDR2 are MGHRA and YSYEKL. This clone was recorded a few times. The antigen remains undetermined. Produced via immunoSEQ multiplex PCR; TCRdb's table is partial and in-frame only. This sample has about 140,000 clones, with 80% to 90% found just once. The chain is built from TRBV4-1 and TRBJ1-2; 8 bases align to TRBD1. The specimen comprised peripheral blood, sampled on day 0 of AZD1222 vaccination. The receptor was derived from an adult in good health. CDR3 nucleotides: TGCGCCAGCAGCCCAGGTGACAGGGGAGATGGCTACACCTTC. It specifies CASSPGDRGDGYTF.